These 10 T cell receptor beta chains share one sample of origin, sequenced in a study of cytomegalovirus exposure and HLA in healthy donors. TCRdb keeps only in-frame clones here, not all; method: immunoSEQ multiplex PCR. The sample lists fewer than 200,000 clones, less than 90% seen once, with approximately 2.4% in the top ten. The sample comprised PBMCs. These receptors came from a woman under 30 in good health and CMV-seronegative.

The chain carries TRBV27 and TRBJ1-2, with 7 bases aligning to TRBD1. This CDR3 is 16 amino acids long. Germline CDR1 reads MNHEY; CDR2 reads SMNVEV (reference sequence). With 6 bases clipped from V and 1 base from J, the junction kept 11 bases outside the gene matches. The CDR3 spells CASSPTRGSLNYGYTF. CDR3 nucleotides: TGTGCCAGCAGCCCCACCAGGGGGAGCCTTAACTATGGCTACACCTTC.

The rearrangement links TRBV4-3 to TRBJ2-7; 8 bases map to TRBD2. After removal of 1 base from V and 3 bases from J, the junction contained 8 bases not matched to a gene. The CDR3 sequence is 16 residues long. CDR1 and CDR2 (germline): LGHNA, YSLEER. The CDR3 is CASSQVVGLAHYEQYF. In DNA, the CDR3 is TGCGCCAGCAGCCAAGTAGTAGGACTAGCACACTACGAGCAGTACTTC.

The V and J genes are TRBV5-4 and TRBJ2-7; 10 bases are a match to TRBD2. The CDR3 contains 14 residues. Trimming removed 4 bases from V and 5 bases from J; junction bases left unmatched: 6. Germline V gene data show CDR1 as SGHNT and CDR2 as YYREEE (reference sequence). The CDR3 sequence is CASSLASGRNEQYF. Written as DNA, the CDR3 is TGTGCCAGCAGCCTAGCTAGCGGGAGAAACGAGCAGTACTTC.

The CDR3 coding sequence is TGTGCCAGCCTTCCAGGGTACCACCCCCTAGGCTACACCTTC. As protein: CASLPGYHPLGYTF. The chain is built from TRBV5-8 and TRBJ1-2, with D possibly being TRBD1 (5 bases). Looked up from germline, CDR1 is SGHTS and CDR2 is YDEGEE. The CDR3 spans 14 residues. V was trimmed by 7 bases and J by 8 bases, leaving 21 bases between them.

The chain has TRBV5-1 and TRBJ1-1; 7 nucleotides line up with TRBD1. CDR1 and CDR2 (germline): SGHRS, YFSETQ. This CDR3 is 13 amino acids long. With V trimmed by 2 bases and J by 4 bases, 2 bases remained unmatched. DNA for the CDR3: TGCGCCAGCAGCTTACCAGGGGGCACTGAAGCTTTCTTT. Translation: CASSLPGGTEAFF. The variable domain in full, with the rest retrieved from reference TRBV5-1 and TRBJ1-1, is KAGVTQTPRYLIKTRGQQVTLSCSPISGHRSVSWYQQTPGQGLQFLFEYFSETQRNKGNFPGRFSGRQFSNSRSEMNVSTLELGDSALYLCASSLPGGTEAFFGQGTRLTVV.

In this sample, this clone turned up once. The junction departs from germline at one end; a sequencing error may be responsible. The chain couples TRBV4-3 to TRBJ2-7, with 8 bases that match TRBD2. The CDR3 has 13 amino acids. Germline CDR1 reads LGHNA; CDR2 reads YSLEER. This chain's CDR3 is CASSQEVAGSLHF. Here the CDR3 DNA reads TGCGCCAGCAGCCAAGAGGTAGCGGGAAGCCTTCACTTC.

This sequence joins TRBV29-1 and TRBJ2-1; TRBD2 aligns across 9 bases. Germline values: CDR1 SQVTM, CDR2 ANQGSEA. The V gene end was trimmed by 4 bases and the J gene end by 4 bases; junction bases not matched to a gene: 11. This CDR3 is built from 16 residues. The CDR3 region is CSVVRGRDRGYNEQFF. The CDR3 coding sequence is TGCAGCGTTGTTCGCGGGAGGGATAGAGGTTACAATGAGCAGTTCTTC.

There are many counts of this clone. The CDR3 protein is CALPCQGEDGYTF. The CDR3 DNA reads as TGTGCCCTCCCCTGCCAGGGCGAGGATGGCTACACCTTC. This chain connects TRBV5-6 to TRBJ1-2; D is perhaps TRBD1 (5 bases). Trimming removed 10 bases from V and 6 bases from J, with 19 bases in between. The CDR3 contains 13 residues. From germline, CDR1 is SGHDT and CDR2 YYEEEE. Filled out from reference TRBV5-6 and TRBJ1-2, the complete variable domain reads DAGVTQSPTHLIKTRGQQVTLRCSPKSGHDTVSWYQQALGQGPQFIFQYYEEEERQRGNFPDRFSGHQFPNYSSELNVNALLLGDSALYLCALPCQGEDGYTFGSGTRLTVV.

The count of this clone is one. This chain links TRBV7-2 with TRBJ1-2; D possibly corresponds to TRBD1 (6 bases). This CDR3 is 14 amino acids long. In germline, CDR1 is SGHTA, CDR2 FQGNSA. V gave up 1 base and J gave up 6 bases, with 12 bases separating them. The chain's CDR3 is CASSLGGQTNGYTF. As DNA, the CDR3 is TGTGCCAGCAGCTTAGGTGGACAGACCAATGGCTACACCTTC.

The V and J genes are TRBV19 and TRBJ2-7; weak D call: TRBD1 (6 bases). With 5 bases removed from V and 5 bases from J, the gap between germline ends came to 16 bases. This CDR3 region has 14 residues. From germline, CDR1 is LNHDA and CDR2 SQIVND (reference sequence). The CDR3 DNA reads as TGTGCCAGTAGTCCCGGGCCGGCAGGGGACGAGCAGTACTTC. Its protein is CASSPGPAGDEQYF. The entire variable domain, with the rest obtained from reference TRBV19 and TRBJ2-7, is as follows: DGGITQSPKYLFRKEGQNVTLSCEQNLNHDAMYWYRQDPGQGLRLIYYSQIVNDFQKGDIAEGYSVSREKKESFPLTVTSAQKNPTAFYLCASSPGPAGDEQYFGPGTRLTVT.